The 8 T cell receptor beta chains below come from one sample, sequenced in a study of PD-1 blockade in mismatch repair-deficient tumors. Repertoires were generated with immunoSEQ multiplex PCR, while TCRdb's copy carries only in-frame clones and drops some. Altogether roughly 120,000 clones are present, around nine tenths being singletons, with the ten largest covering approximately 10%. This specimen was peripheral blood, taken almost 74 weeks after starting pembrolizumab. Receptor source: an adult with mismatch repair-deficient cancer.

The chain couples TRBV7-9 to TRBJ2-2, with TRBD1 matching 9 bases. The germline V gene encodes CDR1 SEHNR and CDR2 FQNEAQ (reference sequence). CDR3 size: 15 residues. V gave up 5 bases and J gave up 4 bases; unmatched junction bases: 5. CDR3 region: CASSTSGQGTGELFF. CDR3 bases: TGTGCCAGCAGCACTTCGGGACAGGGCACCGGGGAGCTGTTTTTT.

V usage is TRBV6-6 and J usage is TRBJ1-1, with D unresolved. The CDR3 length is 15 residues. Trimming stripped 5 bases from V and 3 bases from J, with 16 bases between. CDR1 and CDR2 from the germline V gene are MNHNY and SVGAGI (reference sequence). CDR3: CASSKSTSGDTEAFF. DNA of the CDR3: TGTGCCAGCAGTAAATCGACTTCGGGAGACACTGAAGCTTTCTTT.

The chain employs TRBV2 and TRBJ2-3; 9 bases agree with TRBD2. Germline V gene data show CDR1 as SNHLY and CDR2 as FYNNEI. This CDR3 contains 15 residues. Trimming took 4 bases from V and 6 from J; bases not matched to a gene: 8. The CDR3 region has the DNA TGTGCCAGCAGTGGTGGACTAGCGAGTATTGATACGCAGTATTTT. This translates into CASSGGLASIDTQYF.

The chain recombines TRBV5-6 with TRBJ2-2; the D gene is possibly TRBD2 (5 bases). Trimming cost V 4 bases and J 6 bases, with 13 bases left between them. CDR1 and CDR2 (germline): SGHDT, YYEEEE. This CDR3 is 14 amino acids long. The CDR3 DNA sequence: TGTGCCAGCAGCACACTAGTTATAGCCGGGGAGCTGTTTTTT. This codes for CASSTLVIAGELFF. The full variable domain, with the rest looked up from reference TRBV5-6 and TRBJ2-2, is DAGVTQSPTHLIKTRGQQVTLRCSPKSGHDTVSWYQQALGQGPQFIFQYYEEEERQRGNFPDRFSGHQFPNYSSELNVNALLLGDSALYLCASSTLVIAGELFFGEGSRLTVL.

The chain is built from TRBV19 and TRBJ2-7; 10 bases fit TRBD1. The CDR3 runs 14 residues. The germline V gene has CDR1 LNHDA and CDR2 SQIVND (reference sequence). V lost 7 bases, J lost 5 bases, and 8 bases stayed unmatched. The CDR3 is CASTPGQGIHEQYF. The CDR3 DNA sequence: TGTGCCAGTACCCCGGGACAGGGGATCCACGAGCAGTACTTC.

This clone occurred a few times. The chain has TRBV7-9 and TRBJ2-1; the D is unclear. Germline assignment: CDR1 SEHNR and CDR2 FQNEAQ (reference sequence). V was shortened by 5 bases and J by 0 bases, with 11 bases between the two germline ends. This CDR3 spans 15 amino acids. The CDR3 region has the DNA TGTGCCAGCAGCCTGCAGAGATTCTCCTACAATGAGCAGTTCTTC. Residues: CASSLQRFSYNEQFF. Full variable domain (remainder filled in from reference TRBV7-9 and TRBJ2-1): DTGVSQNPRHKITKRGQNVTFRCDPISEHNRLYWYRQTLGQGPEFLTYFQNEAQLEKSRLLSDRFSAERPKGSFSTLEIQRTEQGDSAMYLCASSLQRFSYNEQFFGPGTRLTVL.

V and J are TRBV6-6 and TRBJ1-5; no clear D gene. CDR1 is MNHNY and CDR2 is SVGAGI in the germline V gene (reference sequence). There are 13 residues in the CDR3. V lost 2 bases, J lost 6 bases, and 8 bases lay in between. CDR3 DNA sequence: TGTGCCAGCAGTTACGGACCCGGTCAGCCCCAGCATTTT. Translating gives CASSYGPGQPQHF.

The rearrangement joins TRBV5-1 to TRBJ2-3; 7 positions match TRBD2. With 1 base clipped from V and 4 bases from J, the junction kept 15 bases outside the gene matches. The CDR3 totals 18 residues. Germline CDR1 and CDR2: SGHRS and YFSETQ. CDR3 nucleotide sequence: TGCGCCAGCAGCTTGAGGGGCCCCACTAGCGCCCCCCCAGATACGCAGTATTTT. Its protein is CASSLRGPTSAPPDTQYF.